These T cell receptor beta chains were read from a single sample in a study of blood T cell repertoires in COVID-19. Clones were sequenced by immunoSEQ multiplex PCR, and TCRdb holds only the in-frame ones, with some missing. The sample lists roughly 150,000 clones; about 83% were seen once. Sequencing used peripheral blood. The receptors were sampled from a man between 60 and 75 years old with acute or convalescent COVID-19. The CDR3 runs from the conserved cysteine through the conserved F or W. The order of the fields is V gene, clone size, J gene, D gene, CDR3 protein, CDR3 DNA. A D gene is named only where the DNA matches it firmly. The size field is filled for only some rows; it gives once, few, many or a size class.

V gene: TRBV5-1
clone size: once
J gene: TRBJ1-2
D gene: NA
CDR3 protein: CASSFQGDGYTF
CDR3 DNA: TGCGCCAGCAGCTTCCAGGGTGATGGCTACACCTTC

V gene: TRBV6-5
clone size: NA
J gene: TRBJ2-5
D gene: TRBD1
CDR3 protein: CASTLGGAETQYF
CDR3 DNA: TGTGCCAGCACCCTAGGGGGCGCGGAGACCCAGTACTTC

V gene: TRBV5-5
clone size: NA
J gene: TRBJ2-5
D gene: NA
CDR3 protein: CASSLAVGQETQYF
CDR3 DNA: TGTGCCAGCAGCTTGGCCGTCGGCCAAGAGACCCAGTACTTC

V gene: TRBV2
clone size: NA
J gene: TRBJ2-5
D gene: TRBD1
CDR3 protein: CASSAIFPREGDDRGNLETQYF
CDR3 DNA: TGTGCCAGCAGTGCCATATTTCCACGCGAAGGGGACGACAGGGGTAATCTAGAGACCCAGTACTTC

V gene: TRBV24-1
clone size: NA
J gene: TRBJ1-4
D gene: TRBD1
CDR3 protein: CATSDPPGQGDEKLFF
CDR3 DNA: TGTGCCACCAGTGATCCTCCGGGACAGGGCGACGAAAAACTGTTTTTT

V gene: TRBV5-6
clone size: NA
J gene: TRBJ2-7
D gene: NA
CDR3 protein: CASSFGTGGYEQYF
CDR3 DNA: TGTGCCAGCAGCTTCGGGACCGGGGGCTACGAGCAGTACTTC

V gene: TRBV5-1
clone size: few
J gene: TRBJ1-2
D gene: NA
CDR3 protein: CASSITVGGYGYTF
CDR3 DNA: TGCGCCAGCAGCATAACGGTCGGGGGGTATGGCTACACCTTC

V gene: TRBV5-1
clone size: NA
J gene: TRBJ1-1
D gene: TRBD1
CDR3 protein: CASSSGQGNTEAFF
CDR3 DNA: TGCGCCAGCAGTTCGGGACAGGGGAACACTGAAGCTTTCTTT

V gene: TRBV7-7
clone size: NA
J gene: TRBJ1-6
D gene: TRBD1
CDR3 protein: CASSLGQGDSPLHF
CDR3 DNA: TGTGCCAGCAGCCTGGGACAGGGGGATTCACCCCTCCACTTT

V gene: TRBV12-3/TRBV12-4
clone size: NA
J gene: TRBJ2-7
D gene: TRBD1
CDR3 protein: CASRPGTDYEQYF
CDR3 DNA: TGTGCCAGCAGGCCGGGGACAGACTACGAGCAGTACTTC

V gene: TRBV5-4
clone size: NA
J gene: TRBJ1-6
D gene: NA
CDR3 protein: CASSPSQGYNSPLHF
CDR3 DNA: TGTGCCAGCAGCCCATCGCAGGGATATAATTCACCCCTCCACTTT

V gene: TRBV5-1
clone size: NA
J gene: TRBJ1-3
D gene: NA
CDR3 protein: CASSLSFTGISGNTIYF
CDR3 DNA: TGCGCCAGCAGCTTGTCGTTCACAGGGATTTCTGGAAACACCATATATTTT

V gene: TRBV24-1
clone size: NA
J gene: TRBJ2-3
D gene: TRBD1
CDR3 protein: CATSDAGTGEDTQYF
CDR3 DNA: TGTGCCACCAGTGACGCCGGGACAGGGGAAGATACGCAGTATTTT

V gene: TRBV7-2
clone size: NA
J gene: TRBJ2-1
D gene: NA
CDR3 protein: CASNTRTGQYNEQFF
CDR3 DNA: TGTGCCAGCAATACTCGAACGGGTCAGTACAATGAGCAGTTCTTC

V gene: TRBV24-1
clone size: NA
J gene: TRBJ2-3
D gene: NA
CDR3 protein: CATSDLGGDVDTQYF
CDR3 DNA: TGTGCCACCAGTGATTTAGGAGGGGATGTGGATACGCAGTATTTT

V gene: TRBV7-8
clone size: NA
J gene: TRBJ1-2
D gene: TRBD1
CDR3 protein: CASSLAGTGGQNGYTF
CDR3 DNA: TGTGCCAGCAGCTTAGCCGGGACAGGGGGCCAGAATGGCTACACCTTC

V gene: TRBV2
clone size: once
J gene: TRBJ1-5
D gene: NA
CDR3 protein: CASSGQANQPQHF
CDR3 DNA: TGTGCCAGCAGTGGACAGGCTAATCAGCCCCAGCATTTT

V gene: TRBV30
clone size: NA
J gene: TRBJ1-4
D gene: NA
CDR3 protein: CAWRFTGSGKLFF
CDR3 DNA: TGTGCCTGGAGGTTCACGGGGTCCGGAAAACTGTTTTTT

V gene: TRBV7-6
clone size: NA
J gene: TRBJ2-1
D gene: TRBD2
CDR3 protein: CASSSNLSGGANNEQFF
CDR3 DNA: TGTGCCAGCAGCTCCAATCTTAGCGGGGGGGCAAACAATGAGCAGTTCTTC

V gene: TRBV19
clone size: few
J gene: TRBJ1-5
D gene: TRBD1
CDR3 protein: CASSLQAGTGVRQPQHF
CDR3 DNA: TGTGCCAGTAGTTTACAAGCCGGGACAGGGGTCCGGCAGCCCCAGCATTTT

V gene: TRBV6-5
clone size: NA
J gene: TRBJ1-1
D gene: NA
CDR3 protein: CASSRLNTEAFF
CDR3 DNA: TGTGCCAGCAGCCGACTAAACACTGAAGCTTTCTTT

V gene: TRBV10-1
clone size: few
J gene: TRBJ1-1
D gene: TRBD1
CDR3 protein: CASTDRAMWNTEAFF
CDR3 DNA: TGCGCCAGCACCGACAGGGCCATGTGGAACACTGAAGCTTTCTTT

V gene: TRBV18
clone size: NA
J gene: TRBJ1-4
D gene: NA
CDR3 protein: CASSPQGRQEKLFF
CDR3 DNA: TGTGCCAGCTCACCACAGGGGAGGCAGGAAAAACTGTTTTTT

V gene: TRBV10-2
clone size: once
J gene: TRBJ1-2
D gene: TRBD1
CDR3 protein: CASSVDRQGVGYTF
CDR3 DNA: TGCGCCAGCAGTGTAGACCGACAGGGGGTCGGCTACACCTTC

V gene: TRBV2
clone size: NA
J gene: TRBJ1-1
D gene: NA
CDR3 protein: CASAPPGPNTEAFF
CDR3 DNA: TGTGCCAGCGCGCCCCCAGGGCCGAACACTGAAGCTTTCTTT

V gene: TRBV14
clone size: once
J gene: TRBJ2-6
D gene: NA
CDR3 protein: CASSQLWGDGANVLTF
CDR3 DNA: TGTGCCAGCAGCCAACTCTGGGGAGATGGGGCCAACGTCCTGACTTTC

V gene: TRBV18
clone size: NA
J gene: TRBJ2-3
D gene: TRBD1
CDR3 protein: CASSPVGTATDTQYF
CDR3 DNA: TGTGCCAGCTCACCGGTAGGGACAGCAACAGATACGCAGTATTTT

V gene: TRBV3-1/TRBV3-2
clone size: NA
J gene: TRBJ1-4
D gene: NA
CDR3 protein: CASSQGQAVATNEKLFF
CDR3 DNA: TGTGCCAGCAGCCAAGGACAGGCTGTTGCAACTAATGAAAAACTGTTTTTT

V gene: TRBV24-1
clone size: NA
J gene: TRBJ1-1
D gene: NA
CDR3 protein: CATSDNRNTEAFF
CDR3 DNA: TGTGCCACCAGTGATAACAGGAACACTGAAGCTTTCTTT

V gene: TRBV6-5
clone size: NA
J gene: TRBJ1-5
D gene: NA
CDR3 protein: CASRQGISNQPQHF
CDR3 DNA: TGTGCCAGCAGACAGGGTATTAGCAATCAGCCCCAGCATTTT

V gene: TRBV24-1
clone size: NA
J gene: TRBJ2-7
D gene: NA
CDR3 protein: CATILRAYEQYF
CDR3 DNA: TGTGCCACCATCCTGAGAGCCTACGAGCAGTACTTC

V gene: TRBV4-1
clone size: NA
J gene: TRBJ2-7
D gene: TRBD1
CDR3 protein: CASSRGQGSSYEQYF
CDR3 DNA: TGCGCCAGCAGCCGAGGACAGGGCAGCTCCTACGAGCAGTACTTC

V gene: TRBV29-1
clone size: NA
J gene: TRBJ2-1
D gene: NA
CDR3 protein: CSVERSSYNEQFF
CDR3 DNA: TGCAGCGTTGAGCGGAGCTCCTACAATGAGCAGTTCTTC

V gene: TRBV7-2
clone size: NA
J gene: TRBJ1-2
D gene: NA
CDR3 protein: CASSLGVGGNYGYTF
CDR3 DNA: TGTGCCAGCAGCTTAGGGGTCGGCGGTAACTATGGCTACACCTTC

V gene: TRBV3-1/TRBV3-2
clone size: NA
J gene: TRBJ2-5
D gene: NA
CDR3 protein: CASSMGLLTETQYF
CDR3 DNA: TGTGCCAGCAGCATGGGACTCCTCACGGAGACCCAGTACTTC

V gene: TRBV25-1
clone size: NA
J gene: TRBJ1-1
D gene: TRBD1
CDR3 protein: CASVTGTDNTEAFF
CDR3 DNA: TGTGCCAGCGTTACCGGGACAGACAACACTGAAGCTTTCTTT

V gene: TRBV7-9
clone size: once
J gene: TRBJ2-5
D gene: TRBD2
CDR3 protein: CASSVILAGGRETQYF
CDR3 DNA: TGTGCCAGCAGCGTCATACTAGCGGGGGGGCGAGAGACCCAGTACTTC

V gene: TRBV18
clone size: NA
J gene: TRBJ2-1
D gene: TRBD1
CDR3 protein: CASSPRVGDSRYNEQFF
CDR3 DNA: TGTGCCAGCTCACCCCGGGTCGGGGACAGCCGCTACAATGAGCAGTTCTTC

V gene: TRBV10-3
clone size: NA
J gene: TRBJ2-1
D gene: NA
CDR3 protein: CAISDGGAQYNEQFF
CDR3 DNA: TGTGCCATCAGTGATGGGGGGGCCCAATACAATGAGCAGTTCTTC